This T cell receptor (beta chain) stems from a study of T cell clones after liver transplantation. The wider study: Samples came from ITN030ST, which attempted immunosuppression withdrawal within 2 years of liver transplantation.

The method was immunoSEQ multiplex PCR; TCRdb's version includes in-frame clones alone and lacks a portion of them. The sample contains roughly 4,800 clones, roughly a quarter of which appear only once. In regard to this clone: Antigen: not known.

Proliferating CFSE-low MLR cells were sequenced to define alloreactive TCRbeta sequences. V was pared by 4 bases and J by 1 base, with 7 bases between. CDR1 is KGHSH and CDR2 is LQKENI in the germline V gene. There are 13 residues in the CDR3. V gene TRBV18 combines with J gene TRBJ1-1; weak D call: TRBD1 (5 bases). The sequence derives from a human patient who received a liver transplant. Some T cells may be graft donor cells. The specimen was CD4+ T cells from cultured PBMCs. CDR3 loop: CASSLDRNTEAFF. In nucleotides, the CDR3 is TGTGCCAGCTCACTCGACAGGAACACTGAAGCTTTCTTT.